The next 3 T cell receptor beta chains were all read from a single sample in a study of blood T cell repertoires in COVID-19. This table comes from immunoSEQ multiplex PCR, and its TCRdb copy is limited to in-frame clones, with some not included. Of some 250,000 clones listed, roughly 90% are singletons. The sample comprised peripheral blood. All receptors derive from a woman under 40 with COVID-19, enrolled during active disease.

CDR3: CASSFYGELFF. The CDR3 nucleotides read TGTGCCAGCAGCTTTTACGGGGAGCTGTTTTTT. The chain carries TRBV5-8 and TRBJ2-2, with unresolved D. V dropped 2 bases and J dropped 7 bases, with 3 bases sitting between them. Germline CDR1 is SGHTS and CDR2 is YDEGEE. CDR3 size: 11 residues.

This rearrangement joins TRBV2 to TRBJ2-7; 14 bases are shared with TRBD2. The CDR3 has 16 residues. Germline CDR1 reads SNHLY; CDR2 reads FYNNEI. V lost 4 bases to trimming and J lost 4 bases; unmatched junction nucleotides: 6. CDR3 in amino acids: CASSAGTSGGGYEQYF. The CDR3 region has the DNA TGTGCCAGCAGTGCCGGGACTAGCGGGGGAGGTTACGAGCAGTACTTC.

The rearrangement joins TRBV4-1 to TRBJ2-1, with D possibly TRBD2 on 7 matching bases. The CDR3 sequence is 18 residues long. Germline-derived CDR1 and CDR2 are MGHRA and YSYEKL. Between the trimmed V and J ends, which lost 0 bases and 4 bases, there was a span of 19 bases. This chain's CDR3 is CASSQEGAAGAPYNEQFF. In nucleotides, the CDR3 is TGCGCCAGCAGCCAAGAGGGCGCGGCGGGGGCCCCTTACAATGAGCAGTTCTTC.